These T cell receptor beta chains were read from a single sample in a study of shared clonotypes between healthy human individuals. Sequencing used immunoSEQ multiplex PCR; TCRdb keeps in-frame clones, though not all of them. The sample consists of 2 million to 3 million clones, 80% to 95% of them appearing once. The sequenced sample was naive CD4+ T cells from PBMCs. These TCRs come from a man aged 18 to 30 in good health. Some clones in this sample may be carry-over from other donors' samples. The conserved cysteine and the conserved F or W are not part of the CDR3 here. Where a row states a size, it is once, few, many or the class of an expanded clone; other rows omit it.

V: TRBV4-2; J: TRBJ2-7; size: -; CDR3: ASSQDPRGTSYEQY
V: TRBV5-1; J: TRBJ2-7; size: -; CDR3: ASSLKLAGGYEQY
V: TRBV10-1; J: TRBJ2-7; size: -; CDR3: ASSESGLANGAEQY
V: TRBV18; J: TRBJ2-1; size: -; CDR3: ASSGTSGTPGDEQF
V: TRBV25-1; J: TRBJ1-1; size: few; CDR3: ASSDHGRSVEAF
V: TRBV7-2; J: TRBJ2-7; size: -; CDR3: ASSLVTGSYEQY
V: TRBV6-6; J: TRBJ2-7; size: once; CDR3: ASSYTQGTGEQY
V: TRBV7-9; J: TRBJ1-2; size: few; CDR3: ASIPGGGNYGYT
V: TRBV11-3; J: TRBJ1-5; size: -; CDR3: AIPTPEPNQPQH
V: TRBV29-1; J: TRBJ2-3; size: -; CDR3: SVRSTDTQY
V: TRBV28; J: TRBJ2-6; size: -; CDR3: ASSGGLRRGAKMTGANVLT
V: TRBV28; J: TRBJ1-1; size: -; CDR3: ASSPTRQGPEAF
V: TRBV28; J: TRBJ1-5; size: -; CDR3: ASRPTGGSNQPQH
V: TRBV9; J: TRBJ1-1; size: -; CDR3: ASSVAWGMNTEAF
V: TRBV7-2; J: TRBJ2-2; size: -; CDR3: ASSLIGTSLGELF
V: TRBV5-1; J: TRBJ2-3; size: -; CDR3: ASSTGSTDTQY
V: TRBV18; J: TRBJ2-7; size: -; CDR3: ASSPITGTGTYEQY
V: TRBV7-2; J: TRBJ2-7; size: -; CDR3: ASSRGRGEQY
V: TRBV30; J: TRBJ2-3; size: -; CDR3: AWSVTSGLTDTQY
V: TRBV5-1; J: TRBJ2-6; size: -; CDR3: ASTKGTGANVLT
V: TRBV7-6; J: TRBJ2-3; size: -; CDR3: ASSSPGSTDTQY
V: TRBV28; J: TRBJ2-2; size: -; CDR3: ASTSTPPGAGGELF
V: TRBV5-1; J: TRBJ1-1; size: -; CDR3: ASSLYQGVRSEAF
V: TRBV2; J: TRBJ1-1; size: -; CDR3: ASSGSGATEAF
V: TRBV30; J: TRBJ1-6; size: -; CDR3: AWGGQNNSPLH
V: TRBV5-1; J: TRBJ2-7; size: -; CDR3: ASSLDTTHSYEQY
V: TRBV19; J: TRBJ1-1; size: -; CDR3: ASSRHRTEAF
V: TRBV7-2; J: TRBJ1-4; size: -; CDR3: ASSLVGQGGLF
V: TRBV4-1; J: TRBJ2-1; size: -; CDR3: ASSQPLAGVVNEQF
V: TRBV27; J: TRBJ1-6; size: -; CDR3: ASRSSGLGNSPLH
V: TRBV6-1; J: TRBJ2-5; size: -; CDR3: ASEIGGETQY